This TCR beta chain was found in a study of T-cell memory formation after mild COVID-19. TCRdb redid the calling of the 5' RACE reads with MiXCR, one entry per CDR3 protein. This repertoire shows about 270,000 distinct CDR3 sequences, around 15% found once; its top ten account for roughly 24%. In germline, CDR1 is SSHAT, CDR2 FNYEAQ (reference sequence). V was clipped by 5 bases and J by 2 bases, with 11 bases between them. The CDR3 runs to 14 residues. This clonotype has a single count. V is TRBV7-7 and J is TRBJ2-3; D unresolved. Input material: PBMCs or a T cell subset sorted from them (not recorded which). The origin of this receptor is a man between 18 and 35 years old who had mild COVID-19 (a few samples of this study predate the infection). Cell type and time point are not known. CDR3 residues: CASSLDGYTDTQYF. The CDR3 nucleotides read TGTGCCAGCAGCCTTGACGGATACACAGATACGCAGTATTTT.